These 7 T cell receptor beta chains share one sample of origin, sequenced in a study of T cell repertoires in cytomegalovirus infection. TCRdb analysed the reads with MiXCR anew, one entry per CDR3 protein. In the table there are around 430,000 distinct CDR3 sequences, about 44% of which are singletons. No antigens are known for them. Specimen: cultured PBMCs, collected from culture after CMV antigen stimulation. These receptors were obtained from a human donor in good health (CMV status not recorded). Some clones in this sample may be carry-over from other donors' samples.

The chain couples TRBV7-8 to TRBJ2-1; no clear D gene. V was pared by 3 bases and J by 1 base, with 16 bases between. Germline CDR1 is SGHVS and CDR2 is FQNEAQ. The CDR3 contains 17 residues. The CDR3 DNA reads TGTGCCAGCAGCTTTAAGCGCAACCCGGTTTCCTACAATGAGCAGTTCTTC. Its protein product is CASSFKRNPVSYNEQFF.

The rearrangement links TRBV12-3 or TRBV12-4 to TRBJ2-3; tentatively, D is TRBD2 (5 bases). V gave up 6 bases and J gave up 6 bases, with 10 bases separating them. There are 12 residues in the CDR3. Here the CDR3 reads CASSGESDTQYF. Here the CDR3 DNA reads TGTGCCAGCAGCGGGGAGTCGGATACGCAGTATTTT.

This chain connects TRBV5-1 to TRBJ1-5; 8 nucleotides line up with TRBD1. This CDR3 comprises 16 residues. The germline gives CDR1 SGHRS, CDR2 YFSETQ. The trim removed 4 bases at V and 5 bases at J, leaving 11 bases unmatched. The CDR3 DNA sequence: TGCGCCAGCAGCCCGGGGGCAGGGGGCCTCGATCAGCCCCAGCATTTT. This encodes CASSPGAGGLDQPQHF.

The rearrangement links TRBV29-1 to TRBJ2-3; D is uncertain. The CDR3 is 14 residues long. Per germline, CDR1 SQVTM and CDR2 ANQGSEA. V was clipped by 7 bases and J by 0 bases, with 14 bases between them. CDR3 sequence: CSALSWASTDTQYF. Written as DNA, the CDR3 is TGCAGCGCCCTAAGTTGGGCTAGCACAGATACGCAGTATTTT.

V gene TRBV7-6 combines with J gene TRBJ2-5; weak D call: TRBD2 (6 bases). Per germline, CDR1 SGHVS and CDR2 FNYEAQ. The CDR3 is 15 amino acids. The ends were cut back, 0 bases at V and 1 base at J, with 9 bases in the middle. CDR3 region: CASSLAGRLQETQYF. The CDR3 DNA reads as TGTGCCAGCAGCTTAGCGGGGAGGCTCCAAGAGACCCAGTACTTC.

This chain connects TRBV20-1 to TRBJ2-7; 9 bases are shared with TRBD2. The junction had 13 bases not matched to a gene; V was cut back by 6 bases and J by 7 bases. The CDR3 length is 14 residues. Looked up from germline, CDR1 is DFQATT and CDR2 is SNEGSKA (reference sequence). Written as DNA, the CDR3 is TGCAGTGCAAGGATGGGCGGGAGGGCAGGGGAGCAGTACTTC. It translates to CSARMGGRAGEQYF.

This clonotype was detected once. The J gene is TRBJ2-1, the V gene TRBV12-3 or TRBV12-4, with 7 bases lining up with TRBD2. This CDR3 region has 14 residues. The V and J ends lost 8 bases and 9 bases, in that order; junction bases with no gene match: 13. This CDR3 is CASQRAVPGGEQFF. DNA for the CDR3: TGTGCCAGCCAAAGGGCGGTGCCGGGGGGTGAGCAGTTCTTC.